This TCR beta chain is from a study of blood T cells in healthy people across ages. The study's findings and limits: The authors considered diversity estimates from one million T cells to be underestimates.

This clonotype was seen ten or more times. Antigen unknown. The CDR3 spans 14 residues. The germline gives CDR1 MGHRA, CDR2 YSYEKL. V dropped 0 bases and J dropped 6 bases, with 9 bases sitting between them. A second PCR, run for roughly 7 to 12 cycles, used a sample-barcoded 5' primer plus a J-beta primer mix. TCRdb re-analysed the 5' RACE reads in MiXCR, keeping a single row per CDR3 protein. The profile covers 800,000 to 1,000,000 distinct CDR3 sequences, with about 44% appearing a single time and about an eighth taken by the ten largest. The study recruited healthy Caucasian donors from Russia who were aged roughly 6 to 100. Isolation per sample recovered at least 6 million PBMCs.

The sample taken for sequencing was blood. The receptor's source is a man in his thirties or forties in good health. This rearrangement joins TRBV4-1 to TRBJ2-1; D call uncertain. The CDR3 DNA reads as TGCGCCAGCAGCCAAGATCACGTTAGCAATGAGCAGTTCTTC. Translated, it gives CASSQDHVSNEQFF.